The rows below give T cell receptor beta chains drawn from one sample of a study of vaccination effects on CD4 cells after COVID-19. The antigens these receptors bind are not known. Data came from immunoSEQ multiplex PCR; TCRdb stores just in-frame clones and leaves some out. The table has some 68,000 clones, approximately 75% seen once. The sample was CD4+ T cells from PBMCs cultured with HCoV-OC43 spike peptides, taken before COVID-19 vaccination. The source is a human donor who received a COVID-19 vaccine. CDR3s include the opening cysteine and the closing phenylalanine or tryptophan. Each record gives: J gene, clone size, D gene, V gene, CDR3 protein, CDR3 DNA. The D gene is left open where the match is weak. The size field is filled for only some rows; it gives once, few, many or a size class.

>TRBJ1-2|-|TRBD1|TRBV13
CASSSQGSGYTF
TGTGCCAGCAGCTCACAGGGGAGTGGCTACACCTTC
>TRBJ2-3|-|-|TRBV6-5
CASSYARATDTQYF
TGTGCCAGCAGTTACGCCCGGGCCACAGATACGCAGTATTTT
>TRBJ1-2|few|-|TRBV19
CATGNYGYTF
TGTGCCACAGGGAATTATGGCTACACCTTC
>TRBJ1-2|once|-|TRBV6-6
CASSYSSTPAGGYTF
TGTGCCAGCAGTTACTCGTCCACGCCTGCGGGTGGCTACACCTTC
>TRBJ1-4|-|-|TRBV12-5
CASGLDEGRRLFF
TGTGCTAGTGGTTTGGATGAGGGTCGGCGGCTGTTTTTT
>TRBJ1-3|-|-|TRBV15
CATSRDLISGNTIYF
TGTGCCACCAGCAGAGATTTGATCTCTGGAAACACCATATATTTT
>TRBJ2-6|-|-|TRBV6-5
CASSSQGSGANVLTF
TGTGCCAGCAGTTCTCAGGGTTCTGGGGCCAACGTCCTGACTTTC
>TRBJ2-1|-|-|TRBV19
CASSPTGGNEQFF
TGTGCCAGTAGTCCGACTGGGGGAAATGAGCAGTTCTTC
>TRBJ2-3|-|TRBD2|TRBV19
CASSTLAGATLGRDTQYF
TGTGCCAGTAGTACACTAGCGGGGGCCACCCTGGGGAGGGATACGCAGTATTTT
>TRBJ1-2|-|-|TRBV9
CASSPRHQANYGYTF
TGTGCCAGCAGCCCGAGGCACCAAGCTAACTATGGCTACACCTTC
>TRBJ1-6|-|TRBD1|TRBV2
CASRGQGNHSPLHF
TGTGCCAGCAGGGGACAGGGGAATCATTCACCCCTCCACTTT
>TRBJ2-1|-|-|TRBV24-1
CATSGWVGPEQFF
TGTGCCACCAGTGGATGGGTCGGTCCTGAGCAGTTCTTC
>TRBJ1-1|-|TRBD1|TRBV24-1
CATSDSWDSTEAFF
TGTGCCACCAGTGATAGCTGGGACAGCACTGAAGCTTTCTTT
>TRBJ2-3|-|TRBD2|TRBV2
CASSPRLSLAGGGGTQYF
TGTGCCAGCAGCCCAAGGCTCTCTCTAGCGGGGGGTGGAGGTACGCAGTATTTT
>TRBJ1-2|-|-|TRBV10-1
CASSDLHYGYTF
TGCGCCAGCAGTGATCTCCACTATGGCTACACCTTC
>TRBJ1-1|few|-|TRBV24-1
CATSATTGPAAEAFF
TGTGCCACCAGTGCCACAACAGGGCCCGCCGCTGAAGCTTTCTTT
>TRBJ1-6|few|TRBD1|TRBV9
CASSGQGSNSPLHF
TGTGCCAGCAGCGGACAGGGAAGTAATTCACCCCTCCACTTT
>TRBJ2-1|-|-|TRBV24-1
CATQDRNYNEQFF
TGTGCCACCCAAGACCGAAACTACAATGAGCAGTTCTTC
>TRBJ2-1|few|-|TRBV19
CASSTHLGASSYNEQFF
TGTGCCAGTAGTACCCACCTAGGTGCGAGCTCCTACAATGAGCAGTTCTTC
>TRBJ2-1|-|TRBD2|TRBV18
CASSPPLAGSNEQFF
TGTGCCAGCTCACCACCGCTAGCGGGTAGCAATGAGCAGTTCTTC
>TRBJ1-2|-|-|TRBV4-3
CASSHQTGGYYGYTF
TGCGCCAGCAGCCACCAGACCGGAGGATACTATGGCTACACCTTC
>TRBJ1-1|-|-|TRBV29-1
CSVLDRLSNTEAFF
TGCAGCGTACTAGACAGATTATCGAACACTGAAGCTTTCTTT
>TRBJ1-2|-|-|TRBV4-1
CASSQASVEGRGYTF
TGCGCCAGCAGCCAAGCATCCGTGGAGGGGCGTGGCTACACCTTC
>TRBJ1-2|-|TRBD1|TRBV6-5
CASAGTGVSYGYTF
TGTGCCAGCGCTGGGACAGGGGTTTCCTATGGCTACACCTTC
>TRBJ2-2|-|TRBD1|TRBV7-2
CASSLGTGNTGELFF
TGTGCCAGCAGCCTGGGGACAGGGAACACCGGGGAGCTGTTTTTT
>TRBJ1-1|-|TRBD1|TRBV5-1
CASSGQVNTEAFF
TGCGCCAGCAGCGGACAGGTGAACACTGAAGCTTTCTTT
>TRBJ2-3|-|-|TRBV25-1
CASSWRGDTDTQYF
TGTGCCAGCAGCTGGCGCGGCGATACAGATACGCAGTATTTT
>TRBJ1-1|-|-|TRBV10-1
CASRPSGLNTEAFF
TGCGCCAGCAGACCATCTGGCCTTAACACTGAAGCTTTCTTT
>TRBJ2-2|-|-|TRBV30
CAWSVRSGFGGELFF
TGTGCCTGGAGTGTACGGTCAGGGTTTGGCGGGGAGCTGTTTTTT
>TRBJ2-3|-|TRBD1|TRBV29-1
CSADHGTGEDTQYF
TGCAGCGCCGACCACGGGACAGGGGAAGATACGCAGTATTTT
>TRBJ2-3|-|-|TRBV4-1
CASSLDPAGRAQYF
TGCGCCAGCAGCCTCGACCCTGCTGGGCGGGCGCAGTATTTT
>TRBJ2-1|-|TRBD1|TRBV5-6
CASSRDSGYNEQFF
TGTGCCAGCAGCCGGGACAGCGGATACAATGAGCAGTTCTTC
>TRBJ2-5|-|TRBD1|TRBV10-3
CAVKQTDRGETQYF
TGTGCCGTAAAACAGACCGACAGGGGAGAGACCCAGTACTTC
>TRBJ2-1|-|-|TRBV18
CASSPLASIYNEQFF
TGTGCCAGCTCACCCCTAGCGTCGATCTACAATGAGCAGTTCTTC
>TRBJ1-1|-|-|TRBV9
CASSVVRSLNTEAFF
TGTGCCAGCAGCGTAGTCAGGTCATTGAACACTGAAGCTTTCTTT
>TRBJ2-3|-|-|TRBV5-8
CASSLSGADTQYF
TGTGCCAGCAGCTTATCAGGGGCAGATACGCAGTATTTT
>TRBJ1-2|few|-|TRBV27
CASGPVARGYTF
TGTGCCAGCGGTCCAGTGGCGCGGGGCTACACCTTC
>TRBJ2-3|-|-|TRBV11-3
CASSPGGASTDTQYF
TGTGCCAGCAGCCCCGGGGGCGCGAGCACAGATACGCAGTATTTT
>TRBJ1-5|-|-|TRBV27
CASSLAAGPNQPQHF
TGTGCCAGCAGTTTAGCGGCAGGGCCCAATCAGCCCCAGCATTTT
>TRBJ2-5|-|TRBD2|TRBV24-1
CATSDPSGSKETQYF
TGTGCCACCAGTGATCCTAGCGGGAGTAAAGAGACCCAGTACTTC
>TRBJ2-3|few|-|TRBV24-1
CATSDSMGYTDTQYF
TGTGCCACCAGTGACTCCATGGGCTACACAGATACGCAGTATTTT
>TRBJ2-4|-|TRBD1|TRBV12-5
CASGRQPGQGSVISKNIQYF
TGTGCTAGTGGTCGTCAACCAGGACAGGGGTCGGTGATTTCCAAAAACATTCAGTACTTC
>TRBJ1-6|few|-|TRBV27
CASTTGLSPLHF
TGTGCCAGCACCACAGGACTATCACCCCTCCACTTT
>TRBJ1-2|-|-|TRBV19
CASSIMGKEGGYTF
TGTGCCAGTAGTATAATGGGCAAGGAGGGAGGCTACACCTTC
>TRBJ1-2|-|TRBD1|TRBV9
CASSARDRTPADYGYTF
TGTGCCAGCAGCGCCCGGGACAGGACCCCTGCCGACTATGGCTACACCTTC
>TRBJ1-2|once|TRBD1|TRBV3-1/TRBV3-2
CASSGQGYGYTF
TGTGCCAGCAGCGGACAGGGGTATGGCTACACCTTC
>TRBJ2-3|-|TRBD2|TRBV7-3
CASSPDRGGPTDTQYF
TGTGCCAGCAGTCCCGACCGCGGGGGGCCCACAGATACGCAGTATTTT
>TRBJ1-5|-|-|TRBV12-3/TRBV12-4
CASSLGRGPQHF
TGTGCCAGCAGTTTGGGGAGGGGGCCCCAGCATTTT
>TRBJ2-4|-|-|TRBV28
CASSSRTKNIQYF
TGTGCCAGCAGTTCCCGAACCAAAAACATTCAGTACTTC
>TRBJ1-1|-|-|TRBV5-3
CARSGTQRGPSNTEAFF
TGTGCCAGAAGCGGAACGCAAAGGGGACCGAGTAACACTGAAGCTTTCTTT
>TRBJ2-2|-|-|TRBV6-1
CASSEFNWNTGELFF
TGTGCCAGCAGTGAATTTAACTGGAACACCGGGGAGCTGTTTTTT
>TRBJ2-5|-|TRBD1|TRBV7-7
CASSLTGTGQETQYF
TGTGCCAGCAGCCTGACCGGGACAGGGCAAGAGACCCAGTACTTC
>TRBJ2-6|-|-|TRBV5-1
CASSLRQGAGANVLTF
TGCGCCAGCAGCTTGAGGCAGGGAGCTGGGGCCAACGTCCTGACTTTC
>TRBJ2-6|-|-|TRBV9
CASSADNSGANVLTF
TGTGCCAGCAGCGCAGACAACTCTGGGGCCAACGTCCTGACTTTC
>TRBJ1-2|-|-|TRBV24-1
CATSDFNYGYTF
TGTGCCACCAGTGATTTCAACTATGGCTACACCTTC